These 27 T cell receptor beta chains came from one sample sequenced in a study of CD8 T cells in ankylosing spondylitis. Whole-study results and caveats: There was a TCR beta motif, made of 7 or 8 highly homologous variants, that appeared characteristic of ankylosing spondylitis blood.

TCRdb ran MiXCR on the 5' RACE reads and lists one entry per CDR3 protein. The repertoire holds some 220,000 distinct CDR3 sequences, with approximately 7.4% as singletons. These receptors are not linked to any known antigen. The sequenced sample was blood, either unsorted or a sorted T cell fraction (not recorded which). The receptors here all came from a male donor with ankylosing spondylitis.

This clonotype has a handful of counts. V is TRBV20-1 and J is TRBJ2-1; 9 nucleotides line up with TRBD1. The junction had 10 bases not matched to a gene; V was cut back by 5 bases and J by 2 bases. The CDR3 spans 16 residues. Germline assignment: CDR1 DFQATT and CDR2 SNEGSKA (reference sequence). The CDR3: CSAPGQGRSPYNEQFF. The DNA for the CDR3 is TGCAGTGCTCCGGGACAGGGTCGTAGCCCCTACAATGAGCAGTTCTTC.

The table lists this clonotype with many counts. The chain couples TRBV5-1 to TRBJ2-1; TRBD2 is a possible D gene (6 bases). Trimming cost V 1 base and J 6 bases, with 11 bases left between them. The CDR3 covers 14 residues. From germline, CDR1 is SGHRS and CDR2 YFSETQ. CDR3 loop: CASSLPGSSNEQFF. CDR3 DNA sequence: TGCGCCAGCAGCTTGCCCGGGAGTAGCAATGAGCAGTTCTTC. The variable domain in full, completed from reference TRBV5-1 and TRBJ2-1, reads KAGVTQTPRYLIKTRGQQVTLSCSPISGHRSVSWYQQTPGQGLQFLFEYFSETQRNKGNFPGRFSGRQFSNSRSEMNVSTLELGDSALYLCASSLPGSSNEQFFGPGTRLTVL.

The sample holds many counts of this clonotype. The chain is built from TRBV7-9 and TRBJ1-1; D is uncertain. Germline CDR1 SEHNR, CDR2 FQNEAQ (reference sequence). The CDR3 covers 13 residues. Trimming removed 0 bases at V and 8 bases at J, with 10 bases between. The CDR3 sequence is CASSLAAVEEAFF. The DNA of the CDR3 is TGTGCCAGCAGCTTAGCGGCAGTTGAGGAAGCTTTCTTT.

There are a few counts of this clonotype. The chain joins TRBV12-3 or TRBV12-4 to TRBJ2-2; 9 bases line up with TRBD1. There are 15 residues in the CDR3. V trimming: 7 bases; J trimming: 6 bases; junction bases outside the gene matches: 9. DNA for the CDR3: TGTGCCAGCACCCAGCCGGACAGGGGAGCCGGGGAGCTGTTTTTT. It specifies CASTQPDRGAGELFF.

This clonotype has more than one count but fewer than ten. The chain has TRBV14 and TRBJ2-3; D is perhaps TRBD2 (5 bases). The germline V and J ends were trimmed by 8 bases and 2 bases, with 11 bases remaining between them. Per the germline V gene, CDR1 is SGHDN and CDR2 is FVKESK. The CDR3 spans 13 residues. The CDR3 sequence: CASRGRLTDTQYF. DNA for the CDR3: TGTGCCAGCCGTGGGAGACTCACAGATACGCAGTATTTT.

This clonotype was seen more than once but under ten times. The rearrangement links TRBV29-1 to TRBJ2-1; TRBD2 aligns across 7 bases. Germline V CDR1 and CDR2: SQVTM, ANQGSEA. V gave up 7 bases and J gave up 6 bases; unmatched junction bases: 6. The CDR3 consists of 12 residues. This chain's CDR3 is CSGGPGGNEQFF. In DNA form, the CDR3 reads TGCAGCGGTGGCCCGGGGGGCAATGAGCAGTTCTTC.

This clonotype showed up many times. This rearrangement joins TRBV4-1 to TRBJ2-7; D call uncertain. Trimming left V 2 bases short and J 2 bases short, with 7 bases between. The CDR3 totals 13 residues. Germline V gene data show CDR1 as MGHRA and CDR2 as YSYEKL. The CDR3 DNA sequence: TGCGCCAGCAGCCAACATCCGGCCTACGAGCAGTACTTC. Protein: CASSQHPAYEQYF.

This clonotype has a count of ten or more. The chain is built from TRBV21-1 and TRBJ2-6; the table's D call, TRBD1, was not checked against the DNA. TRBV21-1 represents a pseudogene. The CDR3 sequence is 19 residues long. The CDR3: CASSATGTGKCAGANVLTF. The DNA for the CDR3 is TGTGCCAGCAGCGCAACCGGGACAGGGAAGTGTGCTGGGGCCAACGTCCTGACTTTC.

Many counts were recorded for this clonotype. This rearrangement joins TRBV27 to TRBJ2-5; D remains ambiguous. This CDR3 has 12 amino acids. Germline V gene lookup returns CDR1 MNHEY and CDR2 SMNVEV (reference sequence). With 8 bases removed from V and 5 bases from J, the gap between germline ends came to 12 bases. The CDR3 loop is CASGSGWETQYF. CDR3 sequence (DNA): TGTGCCAGCGGATCTGGGTGGGAGACCCAGTACTTC.

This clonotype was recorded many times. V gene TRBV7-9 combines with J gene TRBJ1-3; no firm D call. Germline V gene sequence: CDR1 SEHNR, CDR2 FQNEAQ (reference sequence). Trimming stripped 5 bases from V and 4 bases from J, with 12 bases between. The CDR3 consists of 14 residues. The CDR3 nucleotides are TGTGCCAGCAGCCCAAGGACCGACGGAAACACCATATATTTT. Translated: CASSPRTDGNTIYF.

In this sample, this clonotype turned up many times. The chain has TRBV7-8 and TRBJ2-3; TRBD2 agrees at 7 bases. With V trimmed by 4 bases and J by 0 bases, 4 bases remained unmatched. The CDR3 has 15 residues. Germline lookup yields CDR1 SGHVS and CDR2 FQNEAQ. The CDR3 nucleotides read TGTGCCAGCAGCTACGGGACTACGAGCACAGATACGCAGTATTTT. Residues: CASSYGTTSTDTQYF. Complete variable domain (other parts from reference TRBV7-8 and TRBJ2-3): GAGVSQSPRYKVAKRGQDVALRCDPISGHVSLFWYQQALGQGPEFLTYFQNEAQLDKSGLPSDRFFAERPEGSVSTLKIQRTQQEDSAVYLCASSYGTTSTDTQYFGPGTRLTVL.

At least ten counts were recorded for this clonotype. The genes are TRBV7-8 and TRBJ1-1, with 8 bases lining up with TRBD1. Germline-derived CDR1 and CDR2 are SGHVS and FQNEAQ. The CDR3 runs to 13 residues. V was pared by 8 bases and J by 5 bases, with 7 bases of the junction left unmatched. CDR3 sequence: CASEQGVRTEAFF. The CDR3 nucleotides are TGTGCCAGCGAACAGGGGGTGAGAACTGAAGCTTTCTTT.

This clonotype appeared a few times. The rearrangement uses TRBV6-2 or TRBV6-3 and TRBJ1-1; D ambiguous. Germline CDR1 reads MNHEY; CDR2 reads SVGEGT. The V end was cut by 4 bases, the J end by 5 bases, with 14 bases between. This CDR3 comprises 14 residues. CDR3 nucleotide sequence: TGTGCCAGCAGTTCCAACCCCTTCGGAACTGAAGCTTTCTTT. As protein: CASSSNPFGTEAFF.

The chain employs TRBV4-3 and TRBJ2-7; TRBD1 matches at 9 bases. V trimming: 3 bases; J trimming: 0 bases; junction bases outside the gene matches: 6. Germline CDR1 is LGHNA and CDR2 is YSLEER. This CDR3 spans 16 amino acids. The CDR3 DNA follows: TGCGCCAGCAGCCATGGGACAGGGATGAGCTCCTACGAGCAGTACTTC. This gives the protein CASSHGTGMSSYEQYF.

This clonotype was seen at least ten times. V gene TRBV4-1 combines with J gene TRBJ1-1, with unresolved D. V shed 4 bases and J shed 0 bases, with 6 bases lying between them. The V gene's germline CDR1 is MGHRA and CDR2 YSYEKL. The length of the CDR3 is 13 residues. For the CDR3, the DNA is TGCGCCAGCAGCCCCGTTATGAACACTGAAGCTTTCTTT. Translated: CASSPVMNTEAFF.

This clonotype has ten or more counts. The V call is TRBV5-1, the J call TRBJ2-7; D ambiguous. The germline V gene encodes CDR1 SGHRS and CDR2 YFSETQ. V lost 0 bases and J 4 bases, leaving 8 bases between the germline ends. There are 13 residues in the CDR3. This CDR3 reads CASSLGLEYEQYF. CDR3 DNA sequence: TGCGCCAGCAGCTTGGGGCTGGAGTACGAGCAGTACTTC. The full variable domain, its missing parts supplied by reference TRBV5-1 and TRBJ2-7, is KAGVTQTPRYLIKTRGQQVTLSCSPISGHRSVSWYQQTPGQGLQFLFEYFSETQRNKGNFPGRFSGRQFSNSRSEMNVSTLELGDSALYLCASSLGLEYEQYFGPGTRLTVT.

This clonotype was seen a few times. CDR3 coding DNA: TGCGCCAGCAGCCAAGAACCCAGGGCGAACTATGGCTACACCTTC. Protein product: CASSQEPRANYGYTF. The chain has TRBV4-3 and TRBJ1-2; D may be TRBD1 (5 bases). The germline gives CDR1 LGHNA, CDR2 YSLEER. The CDR3 extends over 15 amino acids. V was shortened by 0 bases and J by 2 bases, with 10 bases between the two germline ends.

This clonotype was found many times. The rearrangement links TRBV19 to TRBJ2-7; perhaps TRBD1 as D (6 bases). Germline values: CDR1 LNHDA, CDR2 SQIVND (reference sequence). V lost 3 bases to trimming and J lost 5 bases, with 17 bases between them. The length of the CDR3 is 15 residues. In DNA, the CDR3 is TGTGCCAGTAGTATCCGGACAGTTTCACGGGACGAGCAGTACTTC. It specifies CASSIRTVSRDEQYF.

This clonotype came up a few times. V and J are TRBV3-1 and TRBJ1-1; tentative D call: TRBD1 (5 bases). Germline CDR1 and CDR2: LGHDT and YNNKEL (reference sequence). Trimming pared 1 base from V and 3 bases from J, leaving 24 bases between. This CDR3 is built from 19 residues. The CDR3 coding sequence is TGTGCCAGCAGCCAAGGGAGGGGTCAAAGGAAAACAAAGGACACTGAAGCTTTCTTT. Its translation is CASSQGRGQRKTKDTEAFF.

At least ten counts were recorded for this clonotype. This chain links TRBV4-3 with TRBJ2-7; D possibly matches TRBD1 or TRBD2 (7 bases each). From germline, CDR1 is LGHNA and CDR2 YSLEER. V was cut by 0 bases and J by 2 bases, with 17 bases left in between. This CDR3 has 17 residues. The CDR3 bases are TGCGCCAGCAGCCAAGATCGCATGACAGGGAGGGCCTACGAGCAGTACTTC. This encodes CASSQDRMTGRAYEQYF.

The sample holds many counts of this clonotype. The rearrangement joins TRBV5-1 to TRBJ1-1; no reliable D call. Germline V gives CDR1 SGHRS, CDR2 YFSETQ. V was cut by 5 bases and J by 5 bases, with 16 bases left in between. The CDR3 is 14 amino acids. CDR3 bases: TGCGCCAGCAGTCCCGGGGTGATGGCAACTGAAGCTTTCTTT. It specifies CASSPGVMATEAFF.

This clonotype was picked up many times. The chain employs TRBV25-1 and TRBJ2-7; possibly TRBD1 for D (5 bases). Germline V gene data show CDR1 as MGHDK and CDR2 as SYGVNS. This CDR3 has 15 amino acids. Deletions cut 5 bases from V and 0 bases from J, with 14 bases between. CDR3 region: CASSWGIGSSYEQYF. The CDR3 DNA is TGTGCCAGCAGTTGGGGCATCGGCAGCTCCTACGAGCAGTACTTC.

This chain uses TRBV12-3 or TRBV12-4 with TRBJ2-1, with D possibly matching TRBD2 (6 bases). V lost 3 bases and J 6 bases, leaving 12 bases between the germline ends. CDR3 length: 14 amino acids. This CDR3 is CASSFSGSGNEQFF. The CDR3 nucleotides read TGTGCCAGCAGTTTTAGCGGATCCGGCAATGAGCAGTTCTTC.

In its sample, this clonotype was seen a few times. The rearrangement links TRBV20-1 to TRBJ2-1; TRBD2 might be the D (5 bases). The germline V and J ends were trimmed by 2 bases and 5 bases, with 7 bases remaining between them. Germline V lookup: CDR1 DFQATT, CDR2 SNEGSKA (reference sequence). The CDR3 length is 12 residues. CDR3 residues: CSARLRDNEQFF. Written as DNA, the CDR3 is TGCAGTGCTAGATTGCGGGACAATGAGCAGTTCTTC.

Here the CDR3 reads CASSRDLAGGDTQYF. As DNA, the CDR3 is TGTGCCAGCAGCCGCGACCTAGCGGGAGGAGATACGCAGTATTTT. The chain couples TRBV4-2 to TRBJ2-3; TRBD2 matches at 11 bases. Germline CDR1 and CDR2: LGHNA and YNFKEQ. This CDR3 region has 15 residues. The V and J ends lost 4 bases and 5 bases, in that order; junction bases with no gene match: 5.

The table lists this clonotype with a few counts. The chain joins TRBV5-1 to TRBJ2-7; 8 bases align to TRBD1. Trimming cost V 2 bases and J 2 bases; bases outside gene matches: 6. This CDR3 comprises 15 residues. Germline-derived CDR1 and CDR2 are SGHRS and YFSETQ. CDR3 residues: CASSFGQGLAYEQYF. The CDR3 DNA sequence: TGCGCCAGCAGCTTCGGACAGGGCCTCGCCTACGAGCAGTACTTC. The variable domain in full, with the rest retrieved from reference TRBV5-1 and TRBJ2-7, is KAGVTQTPRYLIKTRGQQVTLSCSPISGHRSVSWYQQTPGQGLQFLFEYFSETQRNKGNFPGRFSGRQFSNSRSEMNVSTLELGDSALYLCASSFGQGLAYEQYFGPGTRLTVT.

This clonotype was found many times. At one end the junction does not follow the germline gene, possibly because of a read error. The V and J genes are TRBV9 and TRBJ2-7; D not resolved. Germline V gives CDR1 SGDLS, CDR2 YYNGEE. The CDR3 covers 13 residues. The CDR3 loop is CASSPYGTYGQYF. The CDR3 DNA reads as TGTGCCAGCAGCCCCTACGGTACCTACGGGCAGTACTTC.